This T cell receptor (beta chain) was retrieved from a study of shared clonotypes between healthy human individuals. Findings and caveats of the study: Clonotype sharing across donors was expected to vary with sequencing depth. Enrolling few donors narrowed the genetic and exposure-history diversity that was represented.

A word on this clone: The antigen is unknown.

The table came from immunoSEQ multiplex PCR; TCRdb's copy has only in-frame clones and leaves some out. Altogether about 180,000 clones are present, approximately 92% being singletons, with the ten largest covering approximately 0.07%. This CDR3 spans 13 amino acids. The germline V gene has CDR1 SQVTM and CDR2 ANQGSEA. The chain couples TRBV29-1 to TRBJ2-5; D not resolved. The last part of the DNA fits TRBJ2-7 better; the J call may be wrong. The TCR originated in a young woman in good health. Sequenced input: naive CD4+ T cells sorted from blood. As to subset: CD45RA+ positively selected. Here the CDR3 reads CSVPLGRPGEQYF. The CDR3 DNA sequence: TGCAGCGTCCCACTTGGACGTCCGGGCGAGCAGTACTTC.